This T cell receptor beta chain emerged from a study of Ad26.COV2.S vaccination and SARS-CoV-2 variants. The data were produced by immunoSEQ multiplex PCR, yet TCRdb's version contains in-frame clones alone and is incomplete. There are 440,000 or so clones in the sample; 70% to 90% occur only once, and under 2% lies in the top ten. The CDR3 has 15 amino acids. In germline, CDR1 is SGHAT, CDR2 FQNNGV. Trimming took 5 bases from V and 4 from J, leaving 15 bases between them. Treatment given: about 20 received Ad26.COV2.S at low or high dose, single or two shots; several received placebo; per-sample allocation not given. Day 63 after the first vaccine or placebo injection was the time point for sampling.

The source material was peripheral blood, sampled in a trial of Ad26.COV2.S vaccine versus placebo. This sequence joins TRBV11-2 and TRBJ2-1, with D hard to call. This TCR came from a person aged 18-60 years who received the Ad26.COV2.S COVID-19 vaccine or a placebo. CDR3 DNA sequence: TGTGCCAGCAGCCCTGCAACAACCACTTACAATGAGCAGTTCTTC. Protein: CASSPATTTYNEQFF.